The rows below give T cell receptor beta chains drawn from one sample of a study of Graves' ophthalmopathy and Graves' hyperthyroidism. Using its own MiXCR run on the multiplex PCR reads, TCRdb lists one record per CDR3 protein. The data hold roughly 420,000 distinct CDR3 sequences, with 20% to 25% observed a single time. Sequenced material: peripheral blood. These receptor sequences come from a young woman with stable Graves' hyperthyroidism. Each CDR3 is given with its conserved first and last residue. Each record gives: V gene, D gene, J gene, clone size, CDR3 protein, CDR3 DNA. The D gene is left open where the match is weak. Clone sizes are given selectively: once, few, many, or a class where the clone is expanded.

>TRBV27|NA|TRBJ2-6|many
CASSLLQGAGANVLTF
TGTGCCAGCAGTTTATTGCAGGGCGCGGGGGCCAACGTCCTGACTTTC
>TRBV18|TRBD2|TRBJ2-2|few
CASSPKGLASSGELFF
TGTGCCAGCTCACCGAAGGGACTAGCTTCTTCCGGGGAGCTGTTTTTT
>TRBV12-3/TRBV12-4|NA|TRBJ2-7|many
CASSPQGGRNSEQYF
TGTGCCAGCAGTCCCCAGGGGGGACGTAATAGCGAGCAGTACTTC
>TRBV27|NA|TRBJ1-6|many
CASSKVGRGSSYNSPLHF
TGTGCCAGCAGTAAAGTGGGGAGGGGGAGCTCCTATAATTCACCCCTCCACTTT
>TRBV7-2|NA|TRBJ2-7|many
CASSLSPVQVYEQYF
TGTGCCAGCAGCTTAAGCCCCGTACAGGTCTACGAGCAGTACTTC
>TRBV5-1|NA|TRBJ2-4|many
CASSLVVEDIQYF
TGCGCCAGCAGCTTGGTCGTCGAGGACATTCAGTACTTC
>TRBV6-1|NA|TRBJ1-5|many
CASRTGVLSNQPQHF
TGTGCCAGCAGGACGGGGGTCCTTAGCAATCAGCCCCAGCATTTT
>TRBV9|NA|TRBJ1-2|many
CASSTRGYGSYGYTF
TGTGCCAGCAGCACCCGGGGATACGGAAGCTATGGCTACACCTTC
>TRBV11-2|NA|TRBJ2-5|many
CASSLGLGVWETQYF
TGTGCCAGCAGCTTAGGACTAGGGGTTTGGGAGACCCAGTACTTC
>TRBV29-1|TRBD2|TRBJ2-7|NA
CSPNNLAGGWSFGYEQYF
TGCAGCCCAAACAACCTAGCGGGAGGATGGAGTTTCGGGTACGAGCAGTACTTC
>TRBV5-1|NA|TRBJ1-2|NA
CASGSPRRDGGYGYTF
TGCGCCAGCGGCTCCCCACGTCGGGATGGGGGGTATGGCTACACCTTC
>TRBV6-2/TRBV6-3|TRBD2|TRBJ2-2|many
CASSRLASNTGELFF
TGTGCCAGCAGCCGACTAGCGTCGAACACCGGGGAGCTGTTTTTT
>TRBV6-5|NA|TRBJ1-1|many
CASSYTLDSNTEAFF
TGTGCCAGCAGTTACACCCTGGACAGCAACACTGAAGCTTTCTTT
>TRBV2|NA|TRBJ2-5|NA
CASTSGLGETQYF
TGTGCCAGCACCTCCGGGTTGGGCGAGACCCAGTACTTC
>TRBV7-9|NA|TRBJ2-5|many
CASSFTVTQETQYF
TGTGCCAGCAGCTTCACGGTAACCCAAGAGACCCAGTACTTC
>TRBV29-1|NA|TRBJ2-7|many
CSAVEGVAYEQYF
TGCAGCGCCGTGGAGGGGGTTGCCTACGAGCAGTACTTC
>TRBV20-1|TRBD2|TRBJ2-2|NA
CSARDLLAGVTTGELFF
TGCAGTGCTAGAGATTTGCTAGCGGGGGTTACCACCGGGGAGCTGTTTTTT
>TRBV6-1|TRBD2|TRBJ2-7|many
CASKLAGGGFHEQYF
TGTGCCAGCAAACTAGCGGGTGGGGGGTTCCACGAGCAGTACTTC
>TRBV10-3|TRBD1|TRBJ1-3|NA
CAISAPGQGAGNTIYF
TGTGCCATCAGTGCTCCCGGACAGGGTGCTGGAAACACCATATATTTT
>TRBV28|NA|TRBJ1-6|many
CASSLGLSSPLHF
TGTGCCAGCAGTTTAGGGTTGAGTTCACCCCTCCACTTT
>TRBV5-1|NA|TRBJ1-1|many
CASSLSRTGSTEAFF
TGCGCCAGCAGCTTGTCACGGACTGGGAGCACTGAAGCTTTCTTT
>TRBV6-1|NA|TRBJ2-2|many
CASSEAQVEFGELFF
TGTGCCAGCAGTGAAGCCCAGGTGGAATTCGGGGAGCTGTTTTTT
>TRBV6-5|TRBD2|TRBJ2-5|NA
CASSSGLAGRETQYF
TGTGCCAGCAGTTCGGGACTAGCGGGAAGAGAGACCCAGTACTTC
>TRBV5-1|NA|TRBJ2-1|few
CASSSGTTAHDEQFF
TGCGCCAGCAGCTCCGGGACAACTGCGCACGATGAGCAGTTCTTC
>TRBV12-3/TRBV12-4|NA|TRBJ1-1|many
CASSSTRGNTEAFF
TGTGCCAGCAGTTCAACTAGGGGGAACACTGAAGCTTTCTTT
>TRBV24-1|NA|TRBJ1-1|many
CATMGHGGTEAFF
TGTGCCACCATGGGACACGGTGGCACTGAAGCTTTCTTT
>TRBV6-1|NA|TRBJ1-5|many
CASSDWITQPQHF
TGTGCCAGCAGTGATTGGATTACTCAGCCCCAGCATTTT
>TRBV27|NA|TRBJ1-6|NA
CASSLNRDSTLHF
TGTGCCAGCAGTCTCAACAGGGACTCCACCCTCCACTTT
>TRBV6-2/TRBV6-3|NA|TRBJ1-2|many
CASSYSRSGYTF
TGTGCCAGCAGTTACTCGAGAAGTGGCTACACCTTC
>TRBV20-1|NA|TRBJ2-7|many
CSASKSDFGNYEQYF
TGCAGTGCTAGTAAGAGCGATTTTGGGAACTACGAGCAGTACTTC
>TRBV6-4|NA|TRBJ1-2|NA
CASRNPDGGYTF
TGTGCCAGCAGGAACCCGGACGGCGGCTACACCTTC
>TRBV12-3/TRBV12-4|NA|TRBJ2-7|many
CASSLRRLTGSEQYF
TGTGCCAGCAGTTTACGCCGACTAACAGGGTCCGAGCAGTACTTC
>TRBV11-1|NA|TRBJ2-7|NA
CASSPGIGVEVYEQYF
TGTGCCAGCAGCCCCGGCATTGGGGTCGAAGTCTACGAGCAGTACTTC
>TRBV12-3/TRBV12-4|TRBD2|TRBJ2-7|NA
CASSTGLAGDPYEQYF
TGTGCCAGCAGTACTGGACTAGCGGGAGATCCCTACGAGCAGTACTTC
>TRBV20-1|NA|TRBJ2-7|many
CSAPDYKGKQEQYF
TGCAGTGCCCCCGACTACAAGGGGAAGCAGGAGCAGTACTTC
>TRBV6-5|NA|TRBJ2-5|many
CASSSRKGRFGQETQYF
TGTGCCAGCAGTTCGCGCAAGGGAAGGTTTGGCCAAGAGACCCAGTACTTC
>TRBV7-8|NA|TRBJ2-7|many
CASGGNYEQYF
TGTGCCAGCGGGGGGAACTACGAGCAGTACTTC
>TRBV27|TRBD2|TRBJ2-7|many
CASRTSGKYEQYF
TGTGCCAGCAGGACAAGCGGGAAGTACGAGCAGTACTTC
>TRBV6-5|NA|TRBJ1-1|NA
CASSYPGGDLEAFF
TGTGCCAGCAGTTACCCCGGGGGCGACCTGGAAGCTTTCTTT
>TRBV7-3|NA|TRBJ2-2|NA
CASSLMSLDKSGELFF
TGTGCCAGCAGCTTAATGTCCTTGGACAAATCGGGGGAGCTGTTTTTT
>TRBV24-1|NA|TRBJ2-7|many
CATSDLYEQYF
TGTGCCACCAGTGATTTGTACGAGCAGTACTTC